This T cell receptor (beta chain) was recovered during a study of OX40 agonist ivuxolimab in advanced cancers. The study in broad terms: Ivuxolimab was a fully human IgG2 agonistic monoclonal antibody targeting the costimulatory receptor OX40 (CD134). Three dose-escalation patients achieved partial responses, one with hepatocellular carcinoma and two with cutaneous melanoma. Prior anti-PD-1, anti-PD-L1 or anti-CTLA-4 therapy was permitted, and 40% of dose-escalation patients had received checkpoint inhibitors. Intravenous ivuxolimab was administered to patients every 2 weeks at six dose levels: 0.01, 0.1, 0.3, 1.5, 3 and 10 mg/kg. The point of sequencing TCRbeta in the periphery was to test whether ivuxolimab changed TCR sequence diversity and drove clonal T-cell expansion. A male proportion of 82.7% and a mean age of 60 years, ranging from about 20 to 79, were recorded for the dose-escalation cohort. Among the roughly 52 dose-escalation patients, some 19 had hepatocellular carcinoma, approximately 15 melanoma, 9 renal cell carcinoma and 9 head and neck cancer. The paper covers the monotherapy dose-escalation part of the phase I ivuxolimab trial, which included N ≈ 57 patients. The study at large found these results: At doses from 0.1 to 3.0 mg/kg, clonal expansion was seen in both CD4+ and CD8+ blood T cells between baseline and week 6. Which antigens the clonally expanded peripheral T cells were specific for was not determined. In partial responders in the 0.1-3.0 mg/kg groups, normalized peripheral clonal expansion was found to be among the lowest, especially among CD8+ T cells. Low levels of normalized T-cell clonal expansion were also shown by some nonresponding patients. On average, CD8+ T cells showed more expanded clones than CD4+ T cells after ivuxolimab.

This clone has a single count. Its antigen has not been determined. No much larger clonotype is one base removed from it; base qualities were not supplied. Trimming takes 7 bases off V and 2 bases off J; junction bases not matched to a gene: 4. From a lookup of the germline V gene, CDR1 and CDR2 are MGHDK and SYGVNS. Counted from cysteine to phenylalanine, this CDR3 has 13 amino acids. Kept here is only the CDR3 DNA, which spans 39 bases and is read in frame from base 1. To sequence the TCRbeta CDR3 region, genomic DNA was isolated from the sorted cells. TCRbeta CDR3 regions were sequenced using the immunoSEQ Assay. As stored in TCRdb, this immuneACCESS dataset retains in-frame rearrangements with V and J assigned. A fraction of the clones does not appear; measured against another copy, unresolved V genes explain less than half of the discrepancy, and the remainder lacks a known reason. This sample holds over 95,000 clones; just under 85% were observed only once. The leading ten clones occupy roughly 1.5% of the sample.

The trial excluded patients who had a history of autoimmune disease or were on systemic immunosuppression. Peripheral blood for TCR sequencing was collected from all dose cohorts at baseline, on cycle 4 day 1, and on cycle 7 day 1. The samples were taken from a phase I, first-in-human, multicenter, open-label dose-escalation trial of ivuxolimab. The trial enrolled adults with locally advanced or metastatic head and neck squamous cell, hepatocellular, melanoma or renal cell carcinoma. Before TCR sequencing, CD4+ T cells and CD8+ T cells from peripheral blood were sorted into separate populations. This TCR came from an adult with an advanced solid tumor such as melanoma, head and neck, liver or kidney cancer. The sequenced sample was CD4+ or CD8+ T cells sorted from blood, obtained in a trial of the OX40 agonist ivuxolimab. Recombination joined TRBV25-1 with TRBJ2-7, and TRBD1 aligns with 8 junction nucleotides. The bases are TGTGCCAGCACCCCGACAGGGGCCTACGAGCAGTACTTC. Its coded protein is CASTPTGAYEQYF.